The 20 T cell receptor beta chains below come from one sample, sequenced in a study of human T cells and chemical hapten exposure. Via MiXCR, TCRdb re-called the RACE reads, giving one row per CDR3 protein. The repertoire holds under 70,000 distinct CDR3 sequences, roughly 12% seen once, with 4% in the top ten. This sample's time point: pre-sensitization, week 0. Treatment noted: therapeutic diphenylcyclopropenone sensitization with weekly scalp DPC. The sequences come from whole blood, collected in connection with sensitization to the hapten diphenylcyclopropenone (DPC). The origin of the receptors is a woman aged 40 to 49 with alopecia areata. Some clones in this sample may be carry-over from other donors' samples.

This clonotype was detected a few times. The CDR3 reads CASSEEGTGGFVGTDTQYF. CDR3 DNA sequence: TGTGCCAGCAGTGAAGAAGGGACAGGGGGCTTCGTAGGCACAGATACGCAGTATTTT. The V and J genes are TRBV6-1 and TRBJ2-3; 12 nucleotides align to TRBD1. Per germline, CDR1 MNHNS and CDR2 SASEGT. V lost 1 base and J lost 1; bases outside the gene matches: 9. The CDR3 has 19 residues.

This clonotype was detected only a few times. The V call is TRBV6-2 or TRBV6-3, the J call TRBJ2-5, with D tentatively TRBD2 (5 bases). Between the trimmed V and J ends, which lost 8 bases and 9 bases, there was a span of 19 bases. The CDR3 runs 13 residues. Germline CDR1 and CDR2: MNHEY and SVGEGT. The CDR3 sequence is CASGVTRASPQYF. In DNA form, the CDR3 reads TGTGCCAGCGGAGTTACGCGGGCGTCCCCCCAGTACTTC.

The chain links TRBV29-1 to TRBJ2-3; D not resolved. The CDR3 loop spans 11 amino acids. Trimming removed 2 bases from V and 0 bases from J, with 0 bases in between. Germline assignment: CDR1 SQVTM and CDR2 ANQGSEA. CDR3 in amino acids: CSVESTDTQYF. The DNA of the CDR3 is TGCAGCGTTGAAAGCACAGATACGCAGTATTTT.

This clonotype was observed a handful of times. The chain links TRBV25-1 to TRBJ2-1; D perhaps matches TRBD2 (7 bases). Germline V gene sequence: CDR1 MGHDK, CDR2 SYGVNS. The CDR3 spans 17 residues. The V end lost 5 bases, the J end lost 4 bases, and 21 bases lay between the germline ends. Here the CDR3 DNA reads TGTGCCAGCAGTCCACGGGGGCGGGGGCCGAATTACAATGAGCAGTTCTTC. Translating it yields CASSPRGRGPNYNEQFF. Full variable domain (remainder filled in from reference TRBV25-1 and TRBJ2-1): EADIYQTPRYLVIGTGKKITLECSQTMGHDKMYWYQQDPGMELHLIHYSYGVNSTEKGDLSSESTVSRIRTEHFPLTLESARPSHTSQYLCASSPRGRGPNYNEQFFGPGTRLTVL.

The V gene is TRBV7-3, the J gene TRBJ2-1; no clear D gene. Germline V gives CDR1 SGHTA, CDR2 FQGTGA. This CDR3 contains 13 residues. Between the trimmed V and J ends, which lost 0 bases and 12 bases, there was a span of 12 bases. The CDR3 nucleotides read TGTGCCAGCAGCTTAACGCGGATAGACGGGCAGTTCTTC. Protein product: CASSLTRIDGQFF. Combining the CDR3 with reference TRBV7-3 and TRBJ2-1 gives the whole variable domain GAGVSQTPSNKVTEKGKYVELRCDPISGHTALYWYRQSLGQGPEFLIYFQGTGAADDSGLPNDRFFAVRPEGSVSTLKIQRTERGDSAVYLCASSLTRIDGQFFGPGTRLTVL.

This rearrangement joins TRBV7-2 to TRBJ1-1; no definite D call. Germline V CDR1 and CDR2: SGHTA, FQGNSA. Trimming stripped 7 bases from V and 4 bases from J, with 13 bases between. The CDR3 contains 13 residues. CDR3 sequence (DNA): TGTGCCAGCACCCCCCGAGGTTTCACTGAAGCTTTCTTT. Translating it yields CASTPRGFTEAFF.

The chain employs TRBV6-5 and TRBJ1-2, with 7 bases fitting TRBD1. V shed 10 bases and J 0 bases; nucleotides not matched to a gene: 11. Germline V gene sequence: CDR1 MNHEY, CDR2 SVGAGI. This CDR3 is 15 amino acids long. CDR3 residues: CANRQGISANYGYTF. The CDR3 coding sequence is TGTGCCAACCGACAGGGAATATCGGCTAACTATGGCTACACCTTC.

This clonotype was counted a few times. The chain is built from TRBV2 and TRBJ2-1, with TRBD2 identical over 8 bases. The CDR3 is made up of 14 amino acids. Germline CDR1 is SNHLY and CDR2 is FYNNEI. The V and J ends lost 3 bases and 4 bases, in that order; junction bases with no gene match: 2. The CDR3 loop reads CASSDRGGYNEQFF. DNA of the CDR3: TGTGCCAGCAGTGACCGGGGGGGTTACAATGAGCAGTTCTTC.

The chain combines TRBV28 with TRBJ1-1; no firm D call. CDR3 length: 12 residues. Trimming cost V 2 bases and J 6 bases, with 7 bases left between them. CDR1 is MDHEN, CDR2 SYDVKM, per germline. CDR3 loop: CASSLGWAEAFF. The CDR3 bases are TGTGCCAGCAGTTTAGGTTGGGCTGAAGCTTTCTTT.

Ten or more counts support this clonotype. V is TRBV6-5 and J is TRBJ2-3; D is possibly TRBD2 (6 bases). Germline lookup yields CDR1 MNHEY and CDR2 SVGAGI. Trimming pared 5 bases from V and 4 bases from J, leaving 7 bases between. The CDR3 covers 12 residues. CDR3 region: CASSGGSDTQYF. The CDR3 region has the DNA TGTGCCAGCAGTGGGGGGTCAGATACGCAGTATTTT.

This clonotype was found a few times. The chain joins TRBV6-1 to TRBJ2-7; D uncertain. CDR3 length: 13 amino acids. Deletions cut 6 bases from V and 6 bases from J, with 15 bases between. Germline CDR1 MNHNS, CDR2 SASEGT. The DNA of the CDR3 is TGTGCCAGCAGGACGCAAAGGGCGATCGAGCAGTACTTC. Its protein is CASRTQRAIEQYF.

V is TRBV29-1 and J is TRBJ2-3; 9 bases agree with TRBD1. The germline gives CDR1 SQVTM, CDR2 ANQGSEA. V trimming: 8 bases; J trimming: 3 bases; junction bases outside the gene matches: 3. CDR3 size: 12 residues. The CDR3 DNA reads TGCAGCTTCGGACAGGGGACAGATACGCAGTATTTT. This codes for CSFGQGTDTQYF.

This clonotype was picked up a small number of times. This chain links TRBV7-8 with TRBJ2-5; TRBD2 aligns across 13 bases. The CDR3 extends over 11 amino acids. Germline loops: CDR1 SGHVS, CDR2 FQNEAQ. CDR3 region: CGTSGGQTQYF. CDR3 DNA sequence: TGTGGGACTAGCGGGGGACAGACCCAGTACTTC.

The chain joins TRBV7-9 to TRBJ2-5; no clear D gene. V lost 7 bases, J lost 2 bases, and 14 bases lay in between. The germline CDR1 and CDR2 sequences are SEHNR and FQNEAQ (reference sequence). There are 14 residues in the CDR3. CDR3 residues: CASNLPQEQETQYF. In nucleotides, the CDR3 is TGTGCCAGCAACCTCCCGCAGGAACAAGAGACCCAGTACTTC.

This clonotype was counted only a few times. The genes are TRBV7-2 and TRBJ1-2; TRBD1 might be the D (6 bases). There are 13 residues in the CDR3. V lost 6 bases, J lost 0 bases, and 8 bases lay in between. Per the germline V gene, CDR1 is SGHTA and CDR2 is FQGNSA. The CDR3 sequence: CASRDRSNYGYTF. CDR3 DNA: TGTGCCAGCAGAGACAGGTCTAACTATGGCTACACCTTC.

This clonotype was counted only a few times. The V gene is TRBV7-2, the J gene TRBJ2-2; unclear D gene. The V end was cut by 5 bases, the J end by 5 bases, with 15 bases between. Germline CDR1 and CDR2: SGHTA and FQGNSA. The CDR3 loop spans 15 amino acids. The CDR3 spells CASSPINLGTGELFF. In DNA form, the CDR3 reads TGTGCCAGCAGCCCGATTAACCTAGGGACCGGGGAGCTGTTTTTT.

This chain connects TRBV19 to TRBJ1-4; no clear D. V was cut by 7 bases and J by 3 bases, with 15 bases left in between. Germline-derived CDR1 and CDR2 are LNHDA and SQIVND (reference sequence). The CDR3 spans 15 residues. CDR3 sequence (DNA): TGTGCCAGTACCAGAAAAGGCAGCCCTAATGAAAAACTGTTTTTT. This gives the protein CASTRKGSPNEKLFF.

A few counts support this clonotype. This sequence joins TRBV6-1 and TRBJ1-1; D not certain. The ends were cut back, 6 bases at V and 5 bases at J, with 10 bases in the middle. Germline CDR1 and CDR2: MNHNS and SASEGT. This CDR3 spans 12 amino acids. DNA of the CDR3: TGTGCCAGCAGCAAAGTGGGAACTGAAGCTTTCTTT. It encodes CASSKVGTEAFF.

This clonotype was counted between two and nine times. The V call is TRBV7-6, the J call TRBJ2-3; a weak D match, TRBD2 (6 bases). Germline lookup yields CDR1 SGHVS and CDR2 FNYEAQ. The CDR3 length is 17 residues. V was shortened by 5 bases and J by 2 bases, with 20 bases between the two germline ends. The chain's CDR3 is CASSPRRGGELTDTQYF. In DNA, the CDR3 is TGTGCCAGCAGCCCCCGTAGGGGCGGGGAACTCACAGATACGCAGTATTTT.

By frequency in the sample, this clonotype is medium-sized. The rearrangement links TRBV6-2 or TRBV6-3 to TRBJ2-3; possibly TRBD1 or TRBD2 for D (5 bases each). Trimming took off 4 bases at V and 3 bases at J, with 5 bases between the two ends. Germline V lookup: CDR1 MNHEY, CDR2 SVGEGT. This CDR3 has 12 residues. This CDR3 is CASSWGTDTQYF. In DNA, the CDR3 is TGTGCCAGCAGTTGGGGGACAGATACGCAGTATTTT.